A single sample is the source of the 31 T cell receptor beta chains below, sequenced in a study of shared clonotypes between healthy human individuals. Generated by immunoSEQ multiplex PCR, the TCRdb table keeps only in-frame clones and is missing some. This sample has fewer than 3 million clones, with 85% to 95% found just once. Sample: naive CD4+ T cells from PBMCs. Subset noted: CD45RA+ positively selected. Every receptor here comes from a man between 18 and 29 years old in good health. Some clones in this sample may be carry-over from other donors' samples.

The chain recombines TRBV28 with TRBJ1-4; no clear D gene. Per the germline V gene, CDR1 is MDHEN and CDR2 is SYDVKM. The V and J ends lost 3 bases and 7 bases respectively, with 9 bases between them. The CDR3 extends over 13 amino acids. The CDR3 is CASSFLGFEKLFF. In nucleotides, the CDR3 is TGTGCCAGCAGTTTTCTTGGGTTTGAAAAACTGTTTTTT.

The CDR3 DNA reads as TGTGCCAGCAGCCAAGGGCCATCATCAGGCAGACCCTACGAGCAGTACTTC. Amino acid sequence: CASSQGPSSGRPYEQYF. This chain joins TRBV4-2 and TRBJ2-7; no clear D gene. Germline CDR1 reads LGHNA; CDR2 reads YNFKEQ. The CDR3 runs 17 residues. V gave up 1 base and J gave up 2 bases, with 18 bases separating them.

The genes are TRBV7-2 and TRBJ2-2; 9 bases agree with TRBD2. Germline loops: CDR1 SGHTA, CDR2 FQGNSA. The J segment lost 4 bases and the V segment lost 1 base, leaving 4 bases of the junction unmatched. CDR3 length: 16 amino acids. The CDR3 region has the DNA TGTGCCAGCAGCTTAGTAGCGGGAGTTTTCACCGGGGAGCTGTTTTTT. Amino acid sequence: CASSLVAGVFTGELFF.

Concerning this clone itself: This sample also contains other DNA sequences that code for the same CDR3. The chain combines TRBV5-1 with TRBJ2-1; D assignment may be TRBD1 or TRBD2 (5 bases each). Germline assignment: CDR1 SGHRS and CDR2 YFSETQ. The CDR3 is 15 residues long. Trimming took off 0 bases at V and 2 bases at J, with 9 bases between the two ends. The CDR3 protein is CASSLVQGPYNEQFF. The CDR3 bases are TGCGCCAGCAGCTTGGTCCAGGGACCCTACAATGAGCAGTTCTTC. Combining the CDR3 with reference TRBV5-1 and TRBJ2-1 gives the whole variable domain KAGVTQTPRYLIKTRGQQVTLSCSPISGHRSVSWYQQTPGQGLQFLFEYFSETQRNKGNFPGRFSGRQFSNSRSEMNVSTLELGDSALYLCASSLVQGPYNEQFFGPGTRLTVL.

V gene TRBV4-1 combines with J gene TRBJ2-1; TRBD1 or TRBD2 may be the D gene (5 bases each). Trimming removed 4 bases from V and 7 bases from J, with 23 bases in between. The CDR3 is 17 residues long. Germline CDR1 and CDR2: MGHRA and YSYEKL. The CDR3 nucleotides read TGCGCCAGCAGCCCACATCCGGCCGGGACCGTGGGGAATGAGCAGTTCTTC. This sequence encodes CASSPHPAGTVGNEQFF.

The chain couples TRBV28 to TRBJ2-7; 7 bases agree with TRBD1. From germline, CDR1 is MDHEN and CDR2 SYDVKM. This CDR3 has 15 amino acids. V shed 6 bases and J 4 bases; nucleotides not matched to a gene: 12. The CDR3 spells CASSAPGQATYEQYF. The CDR3 nucleotides read TGTGCCAGCAGCGCCCCCGGACAGGCAACTTACGAGCAGTACTTC.

The chain combines TRBV4-3 with TRBJ2-3; 12 bases match TRBD2. Germline lookup yields CDR1 LGHNA and CDR2 YSLEER. J lost 3 bases, V lost 4 bases, and 2 bases had no gene match. The CDR3 is made up of 15 amino acids. CDR3 amino acids: CASSPTSGRTDTQYF. The CDR3 region has the DNA TGCGCCAGCAGCCCGACTAGCGGGAGAACAGATACGCAGTATTTT.

This chain links TRBV19 with TRBJ2-2, with 8 bases fitting TRBD1. J lost 8 bases, V lost 5 bases, and 1 base had no gene match. Germline CDR1 is LNHDA and CDR2 is SQIVND (reference sequence). This CDR3 spans 12 amino acids. The CDR3, as DNA: TGTGCCAGTAGTGGACAGGGAGGGGAGCTGTTTTTT. Amino acid sequence: CASSGQGGELFF.

The genes are TRBV6-1 and TRBJ2-1, with D uncertain. Germline CDR1 is MNHNS and CDR2 is SASEGT. Trimming removed 4 bases at V and 6 bases at J, with 10 bases between. CDR3 length: 13 amino acids. CDR3 DNA: TGTGCCAGCAGTGGCCAACCTGGCAATGAGCAGTTCTTC. It specifies CASSGQPGNEQFF.

The chain carries TRBV28 and TRBJ1-5; 9 positions agree with TRBD1. The CDR3 extends over 20 amino acids. V shed 3 bases and J 0 bases; nucleotides not matched to a gene: 15. Germline V CDR1 and CDR2: MDHEN, SYDVKM. CDR3 residues: CASSFPPGQGVVDSNQPQHF. The CDR3 DNA is TGTGCCAGCAGTTTCCCCCCGGGACAGGGAGTAGTAGATAGCAATCAGCCCCAGCATTTT.

V gene TRBV6-6 combines with J gene TRBJ2-4; TRBD1 agrees at 7 bases. Germline CDR1 and CDR2: MNHNY and SVGAGI (reference sequence). V shed 6 bases, J shed 5 bases, and the junction held 1 base outside the gene matches. There are 12 residues in the CDR3. The DNA for the CDR3 is TGTGCCAGCAGAGGGACAGAAAACATTCAGTACTTC. Protein product: CASRGTENIQYF.

The chain is built from TRBV9 and TRBJ2-5; 13 bases match TRBD2. Losses at the gene ends were 0 bases for V and 5 bases for J; bases not matched to a gene: 10. Germline V lookup: CDR1 SGDLS, CDR2 YYNGEE. The CDR3 has 18 amino acids. The CDR3 spells CASSVGTSGRFRRETQYF. CDR3 bases: TGTGCCAGCAGCGTAGGGACTAGCGGGAGATTCCGGCGGGAGACCCAGTACTTC.

This clone was picked up a small number of times. The gene calls are TRBV30 and TRBJ1-1; D unclear. CDR1 and CDR2 (germline): GTSNPN, SVGIG (reference sequence). Trimming cost V 4 bases and J 0 bases, with 12 bases left between them. CDR3 length: 14 residues. The CDR3 reads CAWMASSMNTEAFF. CDR3 sequence (DNA): TGTGCCTGGATGGCCAGCTCTATGAACACTGAAGCTTTCTTT. The variable domain in full, completed from reference TRBV30 and TRBJ1-1, reads SQTIHQWPATLVQPVGSPLSLECTVEGTSNPNLYWYRQAAGRGLQLLFYSVGIGQISSEVPQNLSASRPQDRQFILSSKKLLLSDSGFYLCAWMASSMNTEAFFGQGTRLTVV.

This clone has only a few counts. The rearrangement links TRBV30 to TRBJ1-5; possible D gene TRBD1, 6 bases. The V gene lost 2 bases and the J gene lost 6 bases, with 11 bases spanning the gap. The CDR3 has 13 residues. Germline V gene sequence: CDR1 GTSNPN, CDR2 SVGIG (reference sequence). As DNA, the CDR3 is TGTGCCTGGAGTCAACAGGGTTTTCAGCCCCAGCATTTT. Translation gives CAWSQQGFQPQHF.

This clone showed up just once. The chain recombines TRBV2 with TRBJ2-5; possible D gene TRBD2, 6 bases. With 4 bases removed from V and 1 base from J, the gap between germline ends came to 10 bases. CDR1 is SNHLY and CDR2 is FYNNEI in the germline V gene. The CDR3 spans 14 residues. In nucleotides, the CDR3 is TGTGCCAGCAGTGGGGCTAGCGCCCAAGAGACCCAGTACTTC. Protein: CASSGASAQETQYF.

V gene TRBV19 combines with J gene TRBJ2-7, with 12 bases aligning to TRBD2. Germline V gene sequence: CDR1 LNHDA, CDR2 SQIVND (reference sequence). The CDR3 has 16 amino acids. The V segment lost 5 bases and the J segment 7 bases; nucleotides outside the gene matches: 12. CDR3 region: CASSPTPSGRAREQYF. CDR3 nucleotides: TGTGCCAGTAGTCCCACCCCTAGCGGGAGGGCGCGGGAGCAGTACTTC. Complete variable domain (other parts from reference TRBV19 and TRBJ2-7): DGGITQSPKYLFRKEGQNVTLSCEQNLNHDAMYWYRQDPGQGLRLIYYSQIVNDFQKGDIAEGYSVSREKKESFPLTVTSAQKNPTAFYLCASSPTPSGRAREQYFGPGTRLTVT.

This chain connects TRBV27 to TRBJ1-5, with TRBD1 as a possible D gene (6 bases). The CDR3 is made up of 15 amino acids. Trimming removed 4 bases from V and 7 bases from J, with 17 bases in between. The germline V gene has CDR1 MNHEY and CDR2 SMNVEV (reference sequence). CDR3 in DNA: TGTGCCAGCAGTTCGACCACAGGAGGGGGACAGCCCCAGCATTTT. Translation gives CASSSTTGGGQPQHF.

The chain is built from TRBV5-6 and TRBJ1-1; TRBD1 matches at 7 bases. Germline loops: CDR1 SGHDT, CDR2 YYEEEE. Germline trimming cut 4 bases from V and 4 bases from J; bases unmatched to any gene: 4. The length of the CDR3 is 13 residues. CDR3 sequence reads: CASSVTGATEAFF. CDR3 nucleotides: TGTGCCAGCAGCGTCACAGGGGCCACTGAAGCTTTCTTT.

The CDR3 loop reads CASSRMVYGDDYEQYF. DNA of the CDR3: TGTGCCAGCAGCCGTATGGTCTACGGTGACGATTACGAGCAGTACTTC. The chain employs TRBV11-1 and TRBJ2-7, with D uncertain. V was cut by 5 bases and J by 4 bases, with 21 bases left in between. CDR3 length equals 16 residues. The germline V gene has CDR1 SGHAT and CDR2 FQDESV (reference sequence).

The chain carries TRBV25-1 and TRBJ1-4; 7 bases are shared with TRBD1. The J segment lost 4 bases and the V segment lost 4 bases, leaving 6 bases of the junction unmatched. CDR1 MGHDK and CDR2 SYGVNS come from the germline V gene. The CDR3 is 15 amino acids. In DNA, the CDR3 is TGTGCCAGCAGTGGATGGACAGGCCTTAATGAAAAACTGTTTTTT. Its protein is CASSGWTGLNEKLFF.

As to this clone: The same CDR3 is also encoded by other DNA sequences in this sample. The chain employs TRBV7-2 and TRBJ2-7; 13 bases are shared with TRBD2. The CDR3 sequence is 15 residues long. Germline V gene sequence: CDR1 SGHTA, CDR2 FQGNSA. Trimming took 1 base from V and 7 from J; bases not matched to a gene: 4. The CDR3 bases are TGTGCCAGCAGCTTAGGGACTAGCGGGAGCAGGGAGCAGTACTTC. It encodes CASSLGTSGSREQYF.

The chain recombines TRBV7-3 with TRBJ2-3; 10 bases fit TRBD2. The CDR3 runs to 15 residues. Germline trimming cut 6 bases from V and 1 base from J; bases unmatched to any gene: 4. Looked up from germline, CDR1 is SGHTA and CDR2 is FQGTGA. The CDR3 coding sequence is TGTGCCAGCAGTAAAGCGGGAGGGCGCACAGATACGCAGTATTTT. Amino acid sequence: CASSKAGGRTDTQYF.

The rearrangement uses TRBV28 and TRBJ2-7, with TRBD1 matching over 10 bases. Germline CDR1 is MDHEN and CDR2 is SYDVKM. V dropped 6 bases and J dropped 3; count of bases not matched to a gene: 5. The CDR3 contains 14 residues. The CDR3 sequence is CASRSDRGIYEQYF. CDR3 bases: TGTGCCAGCAGATCGGACAGGGGGATCTACGAGCAGTACTTC.

The gene calls are TRBV6-5 and TRBJ1-2; D is perhaps TRBD1 (5 bases). The CDR3 has 15 amino acids. V dropped 6 bases and J dropped 4 bases, with 18 bases sitting between them. Germline assignment: CDR1 MNHEY and CDR2 SVGAGI. The DNA for the CDR3 is TGTGCCAGCAGCCCCTGGGACCGAGGAGGCTATGGCTACACCTTC. It specifies CASSPWDRGGYGYTF.

This chain uses TRBV30 with TRBJ2-3, with D hard to call. The CDR3 covers 13 residues. Per the germline V gene, CDR1 is GTSNPN and CDR2 is SVGIG (reference sequence). Trimming took off 4 bases at V and 0 bases at J, with 8 bases between the two ends. In nucleotides, the CDR3 is TGTGCCTGGAACAGAGCTAGCACAGATACGCAGTATTTT. It codes for CAWNRASTDTQYF.

The V call is TRBV30, the J call TRBJ1-4, with no clear D. Germline assignment: CDR1 GTSNPN and CDR2 SVGIG (reference sequence). This CDR3 spans 12 amino acids. Trimming pared 2 bases from V and 5 bases from J, leaving 6 bases between. This CDR3 reads CAWSRANEKLFF. Written as DNA, the CDR3 is TGTGCCTGGAGTCGAGCAAATGAAAAACTGTTTTTT.

The V call is TRBV5-1, the J call TRBJ2-7; D is perhaps TRBD1 (5 bases). Trimming cost V 0 bases and J 4 bases, with 20 bases left between them. From germline, CDR1 is SGHRS and CDR2 YFSETQ. CDR3 length: 17 amino acids. CDR3 sequence: CASSLGSTGPQRYEQYF. CDR3 bases: TGCGCCAGCAGCTTGGGATCCACAGGTCCGCAGAGGTACGAGCAGTACTTC.

The chain joins TRBV15 to TRBJ2-7, with D perhaps matching TRBD1 (5 bases). This CDR3 region has 11 residues. V gave up 0 bases and J gave up 12 bases, with 9 bases separating them. CDR1 and CDR2 from the germline V gene are LNHNV and YYDKDF (reference sequence). The CDR3 coding sequence is TGTGCCACCAGCAGAGAGGGGCGCGCGTACTTC. This gives the protein CATSREGRAYF.

This clone was seen only once. The chain recombines TRBV2 with TRBJ2-7; no clear D gene. Trimming removed 1 base at V and 1 base at J, with 8 bases between. CDR3 length: 14 residues. The V gene's germline CDR1 is SNHLY and CDR2 FYNNEI. CDR3 nucleotides: TGTGCCAGCAGTGAAGGGGTCGGGTCCTACGAGCAGTACTTC. Amino acid sequence: CASSEGVGSYEQYF.

This chain joins TRBV29-1 and TRBJ2-7, with 11 bases lining up with TRBD2. After removal of 6 bases from V and 8 bases from J, the junction contained 12 bases not matched to a gene. Germline loops: CDR1 SQVTM, CDR2 ANQGSEA. The CDR3 is 14 amino acids. The CDR3 here is CSVAPGLAASQQYF. In nucleotides, the CDR3 is TGCAGCGTGGCTCCGGGACTAGCGGCCTCTCAGCAGTACTTC.

The chain links TRBV9 to TRBJ1-2; D possibly corresponds to TRBD1 (5 bases). The CDR3 length is 14 residues. Trimming pared 2 bases from V and 6 bases from J, leaving 14 bases between. Germline CDR1 is SGDLS and CDR2 is YYNGEE. The CDR3 DNA follows: TGTGCCAGCAGCGTCTCCGACAGAGGCCATGGCTACACCTTC. Translated: CASSVSDRGHGYTF.